Listed here is a single T cell receptor (beta chain). What it binds is unknown. In germline, CDR1 is SGHRS, CDR2 YFSETQ. This CDR3 has 13 residues. V was shortened by 0 bases and J by 6 bases, with 10 bases between the two germline ends. Generated by immunoSEQ multiplex PCR, the TCRdb table keeps only in-frame clones and is missing some. The table lists more than 500,000 clones, approximately 95% of them singletons. This specimen belongs to a study of shared clonotypes between healthy human individuals. Study-wide findings and caveats: Deeper or shallower sequencing was expected to change how clonotypes are shared among donors. Represented genetic and exposure-history diversity was restricted by having few donors. Sharing across four donors was highest in naive CD4 (roughly 5%) and lowest in memory CD8 (roughly 0.4%).

Sequencing input: naive CD4+ T cells sorted from blood. Specified subset: CD45RA+ positively selected. This receptor was obtained from a woman in her twenties or thirties in good health. V usage is TRBV5-1 and J usage is TRBJ2-7; D is ambiguous. CDR3 protein: CASSLAVRAEQYF. CDR3 bases: TGCGCCAGCAGCTTGGCCGTCCGGGCCGAGCAGTACTTC.